This T cell receptor beta chain comes out of a study of blood T cell repertoires in COVID-19. Background on the study: Whether acute or convalescent, the COVID-19 samples came from the United States, Italy and Spain. Sources were T cells, B-cell-depleted T cells, or PBMCs; the material itself was cDNA or gDNA.

The length of the CDR3 is 14 residues. Germline assignment: CDR1 SNHLY and CDR2 FYNNEI. The V end was cut by 6 bases, the J end by 4 bases, with 15 bases between. Per the original data handling: Researchers report that nucleated cell counts were estimated from reference gene primer amplification. Libraries were prepared by immunoSEQ multiplex PCR; TCRdb keeps only in-frame clonotypes and omits some of them. V and J calls and clone size are as listed in that table; D and trimming were resolved from the DNA. The sample comprises about 170,000 clones, about 85% of which are singletons, and 6.9% rests with the top ten. This clone has just a few counts.

This receptor was obtained from a man older than 75 with COVID-19, enrolled during active disease. Specimen: peripheral blood. The chain combines TRBV2 with TRBJ2-5; weak D call: TRBD2 (5 bases). The CDR3 reads CASSPRTGLETQYF. In nucleotides, the CDR3 is TGTGCCAGCAGCCCACGGACTGGTCTAGAGACCCAGTACTTC.